Each of the 11 T cell receptor beta chains below was sequenced from the same sample in a study of T cell responses to AZD1222 COVID-19 vaccine (dated by TCRdb to about 2021). Receptor amplification or capture employed the immunoSEQ multiplex PCR assay. TCRdb holds this immuneACCESS table with in-frame rearrangements only. Some clones are missing; in checked studies, unresolved V genes explain under half, and the rest has no known cause. The sample yields about 150,000 clones; about 93% were counted once. In total, the top ten clones hold under 2% of the sample. What this sample's time point label stands for: baseline before first vaccination. The input for sequencing was peripheral blood, taken on day 0 of AZD1222 vaccination. These TCRs come from an adult in good health.

This clone is labeled medium-sized (0.01 to 0.1%). The chain has TRBV2 and TRBJ2-7; D is possibly TRBD1 (6 bases). CDR3 size: 15 residues. The germline gives CDR1 SNHLY, CDR2 FYNNEI. The V gene lost 2 bases and the J gene lost 3 bases, with 14 bases spanning the gap. The CDR3 region is CASSESQGIYYEQYF. In DNA form, the CDR3 reads TGTGCCAGCAGTGAATCGCAGGGGATCTACTACGAGCAGTACTTC.

This rearrangement joins TRBV19 to TRBJ2-3; TRBD2 might be the D (6 bases). CDR1 is LNHDA and CDR2 is SQIVND in the germline V gene (reference sequence). This CDR3 is built from 12 residues. V lost 7 bases to trimming and J lost 6 bases, with 11 bases between them. CDR3 amino acids: CASTTSGDTQYF. CDR3 coding DNA: TGTGCCAGTACCACGAGCGGGGATACGCAGTATTTT.

CDR3 loop: CASSAWSPLARGRTDTQYF. The CDR3 DNA is TGCGCCAGCAGCGCCTGGTCCCCCTTGGCGCGGGGGAGAACAGATACGCAGTATTTT. The chain employs TRBV5-1 and TRBJ2-3; 7 nucleotides align to TRBD2. The germline gives CDR1 SGHRS, CDR2 YFSETQ. With V trimmed by 4 bases and J by 3 bases, 20 bases remained unmatched. The CDR3 consists of 19 residues.

The chain couples TRBV3-1 (or the pseudogene TRBV3-2) to TRBJ1-2, with D hard to call. V lost 4 bases, J lost 11 bases, and 20 bases lay in between. Per the germline V gene, CDR1 is LGHDT and CDR2 is YNNKEL (reference sequence). CDR3 length: 14 amino acids. This CDR3 reads CASSLRGGSLPYTF. CDR3 DNA: TGTGCCAGCAGCCTTCGGGGTGGGAGCCTACCGTACACCTTC.

The rearrangement uses TRBV2 and TRBJ1-1, with D unclear. Trimming removed 3 bases from V and 4 bases from J, with 9 bases in between. The V gene's germline CDR1 is SNHLY and CDR2 FYNNEI. This CDR3 is 13 amino acids long. CDR3 residues: CASSEVGGTEAFF. CDR3 coding DNA: TGTGCCAGCAGTGAGGTGGGCGGCACTGAAGCTTTCTTT. Together with reference TRBV2 and TRBJ1-1, the CDR3 gives the full variable domain: EPEVTQTPSHQVTQMGQEVILRCVPISNHLYFYWYRQILGQKVEFLVSFYNNEISEKSEIFDDQFSVERPDGSNFTLKIRSTKLEDSAMYFCASSEVGGTEAFFGQGTRLTVV.

The CDR3 region is CSVEDLGQVPFF. The DNA for the CDR3 is TGCAGCGTTGAAGATCTCGGGCAGGTTCCGTTCTTC. The chain is built from TRBV29-1 and TRBJ2-1; D call uncertain. The V gene's germline CDR1 is SQVTM and CDR2 ANQGSEA. The CDR3 spans 12 residues. Trimming stripped 0 bases from V and 15 bases from J, with 15 bases between.

The chain links TRBV5-6 to TRBJ2-1; 9 bases are shared with TRBD2. Germline V lookup: CDR1 SGHDT, CDR2 YYEEEE. This CDR3 has 17 residues. After removal of 2 bases from V and 4 bases from J, the junction contained 10 bases not matched to a gene. The CDR3 spells CASSLMRLADKYNEQFF. For the CDR3, the DNA is TGTGCCAGCAGCTTAATGAGACTAGCGGATAAATACAATGAGCAGTTCTTC.

This clone was observed a single time. The chain carries TRBV5-1 and TRBJ2-2; 13 nucleotides agree with TRBD2. The ends lost 3 bases at V and 1 base at J; junction bases unmatched: 0. Germline values: CDR1 SGHRS, CDR2 YFSETQ. This CDR3 region has 16 residues. Here the CDR3 DNA reads TGCGCCAGCAGCTGGACTAGCGGGAGGAACACCGGGGAGCTGTTTTTT. Its translation: CASSWTSGRNTGELFF.

CDR3 in amino acids: CATSDRGAGRINEQFF. In DNA form, the CDR3 reads TGTGCCACCAGTGACCGTGGGGCGGGGAGGATCAATGAGCAGTTCTTC. The V gene is TRBV24-1, the J gene TRBJ2-1, with a weak D call TRBD2 (6 bases). The germline gives CDR1 KGHDR, CDR2 SFDVKD. The CDR3 is 16 residues long. Trimming pared 4 bases from V and 6 bases from J, leaving 18 bases between.

This chain joins TRBV7-9 and TRBJ2-2, with 9 positions matching TRBD1. V lost 6 bases and J lost 7; bases outside the gene matches: 12. CDR1 and CDR2 (germline): SEHNR, FQNEAQ (reference sequence). The CDR3 has 16 amino acids. The CDR3 bases are TGTGCCAGCAGGGTACCGGGACAGGGAGTTGGCGGGGAGCTGTTTTTT. Translated, it gives CASRVPGQGVGGELFF.

The J gene is TRBJ1-2, the V gene TRBV18; 9 bases match TRBD1. Germline V gene lookup returns CDR1 KGHSH and CDR2 LQKENI. J gave up 5 bases and V 2 bases, and 3 bases lay outside the gene matches. The CDR3 length is 14 residues. CDR3 in amino acids: CASSPGQGFYGYTF. For the CDR3, the DNA is TGTGCCAGCTCACCAGGACAGGGGTTTTATGGCTACACCTTC.